This T cell receptor beta chain comes out of a study of memory CD4+ T cells and cytomegalovirus serostatus. Findings of the study overall: Median bootstrapped AUC for CMV status was approximately 0.96 originally, around 0.91 US-trained.

Per the authors' pipeline: Out-of-frame sequences were removed, leaving around 2.2 million distinct TCRbeta sequences. Profiled with immunoSEQ multiplex PCR; TCRdb holds only in-frame clones, not every one. V, J and clone size are taken as reported in that table, and D and trimming were inferred from the DNA itself. The data contain 27,000 or so clones, about 80% of them singletons. Concerning this clone itself: Antigen unknown.

The sort gate was single viable CD3+CD4+CD8-CD45RO+ cells for memory CD4+ T cells. J gave up 5 bases and V 3 bases, and 18 bases lay outside the gene matches. The CDR3 length is 18 residues. From germline, CDR1 is SGHNT and CDR2 YYREEE (reference sequence). The TCR was taken from an adult in good health and CMV-seronegative. The V gene is TRBV5-4, the J gene TRBJ1-1; TRBD1 matches at 8 bases. The specimen sequenced was memory CD4+ T cells from blood. CDR3 region: CASSYSPNPGTGRTEAFF. The CDR3 DNA follows: TGTGCCAGCAGCTACTCACCCAATCCCGGGACAGGAAGAACTGAAGCTTTCTTT.